One sample yielded the 27 T cell receptor beta chains listed below, sequenced in a study of cytomegalovirus exposure and HLA in healthy donors. PCR amplification relied on 60 Vbeta primers (plus 13 Jbeta primers). Here immunoSEQ multiplex PCR was the method, and the copy in TCRdb shows in-frame clones only, minus some. The data show 100,000 to 150,000 clones, with around four fifths seen just once and approximately 11% held by the top ten. Source material: PBMCs. The receptor source for this set is a young man in good health and CMV-seropositive.

This clone was found once. One end of the junction varies from germline; a read error may be responsible. V and J are TRBV29-1 and TRBJ2-1; possibly TRBD2 for D (6 bases). The CDR3 loop spans 14 amino acids. Germline lookup yields CDR1 SQVTM and CDR2 ANQGSEA. This chain's CDR3 is CSVEGRRVSNEQFF. The DNA for the CDR3 is TGCAGCGTCGAAGGGAGGAGGGTCAGCAATGAGCAGTTCTTC.

The chain is built from TRBV10-3 and TRBJ2-2; the D gene is possibly TRBD2 (6 bases). This CDR3 is 15 amino acids long. Germline values: CDR1 ENHRY, CDR2 SYGVKD. Trimming removed 10 bases at V and 2 bases at J, with 17 bases between. CDR3 sequence: CATNAGIRNTGELFF. The CDR3 DNA reads as TGTGCCACAAACGCGGGAATTCGAAACACCGGGGAGCTGTTTTTT.

The chain employs TRBV20-1 and TRBJ2-2; 7 bases fit TRBD2. The V and J ends lost 6 bases and 7 bases, in that order; junction bases with no gene match: 2. CDR1 and CDR2 from the germline V gene are DFQATT and SNEGSKA (reference sequence). The CDR3 contains 11 residues. The CDR3 loop reads CSAGGSGELFF. The CDR3 bases are TGCAGTGCCGGGGGGAGCGGGGAGCTGTTTTTT.

This clone was observed a single time. This chain joins TRBV5-1 and TRBJ1-4; TRBD1 agrees at 7 bases. The V gene end was trimmed by 3 bases and the J gene end by 8 bases; junction bases not matched to a gene: 10. The CDR3 consists of 15 residues. Germline lookup yields CDR1 SGHRS and CDR2 YFSETQ. CDR3 protein: CASSSAGGIAEKLFF. The CDR3 nucleotides are TGCGCCAGCAGCTCGGCAGGGGGAATAGCGGAAAAACTGTTTTTT.

The rearrangement links TRBV10-3 to TRBJ1-5; D is unclear. Germline CDR1 reads ENHRY; CDR2 reads SYGVKD. V lost 3 bases, J lost 4 bases, and 10 bases lay in between. The CDR3 covers 14 residues. The CDR3 here is CAISESGSNQPQHF. The CDR3 nucleotides are TGTGCCATCAGTGAAAGTGGCTCGAATCAGCCCCAGCATTTT.

This chain joins TRBV29-1 and TRBJ2-2, with TRBD1 matching over 8 bases. With 6 bases clipped from V and 2 bases from J, the junction kept 8 bases outside the gene matches. This CDR3 spans 15 amino acids. CDR1 SQVTM and CDR2 ANQGSEA come from the germline V gene. CDR3 in amino acids: CSVAPGQANTGELFF. For the CDR3, the DNA is TGCAGCGTAGCGCCGGGACAGGCAAACACCGGGGAGCTGTTTTTT.

This clone showed up just a few times. The chain combines TRBV5-1 with TRBJ2-7; D gene uncertain. This CDR3 has 15 amino acids. V gave up 0 bases and J gave up 3 bases, with 13 bases separating them. Germline assignment: CDR1 SGHRS and CDR2 YFSETQ. The CDR3 here is CASSLDSQRIYEQYF. The CDR3 DNA reads TGCGCCAGCAGCTTGGATAGCCAAAGAATCTACGAGCAGTACTTC.

J is TRBJ2-1 and V is TRBV7-9, with no clear D. CDR3 size: 13 residues. CDR1 and CDR2 (germline): SEHNR, FQNEAQ (reference sequence). V was shortened by 0 bases and J by 5 bases, with 5 bases between the two germline ends. CDR3 sequence (DNA): TGTGCCAGCAGCTTAGCCTTCCACAATGAGCAGTTCTTC. Encoded protein: CASSLAFHNEQFF.

V is TRBV10-3 and J is TRBJ1-4; no definite D call. Germline CDR1 reads ENHRY; CDR2 reads SYGVKD. This CDR3 spans 14 amino acids. Trimming removed 6 bases at V and 6 bases at J, with 14 bases between. This chain's CDR3 is CAIRSTDVDEKLFF. Written as DNA, the CDR3 is TGTGCCATCAGGTCCACAGATGTTGATGAAAAACTGTTTTTT.

The gene calls are TRBV27 and TRBJ2-4, with a possible D match to TRBD2 (5 bases). Germline CDR1 and CDR2: MNHEY and SMNVEV (reference sequence). Trimming removed 2 bases from V and 9 bases from J, with 11 bases in between. This CDR3 spans 13 amino acids. The CDR3 DNA follows: TGTGCCAGCAGTTTAACGGGGTTAGCCATTCAGTACTTC. This gives the protein CASSLTGLAIQYF.

This chain links TRBV29-1 with TRBJ1-5; D is ambiguous. Trimming took off 4 bases at V and 0 bases at J, with 7 bases between the two ends. CDR3 length: 13 amino acids. Germline V lookup: CDR1 SQVTM, CDR2 ANQGSEA. The CDR3 DNA sequence: TGCAGCGTTGCCGGGGATAGCAATCAGCCCCAGCATTTT. Amino acid sequence: CSVAGDSNQPQHF. The variable domain in full, completed from reference TRBV29-1 and TRBJ1-5, reads SAVISQKPSRDICQRGTSLTIQCQVDSQVTMMFWYRQQPGQSLTLIATANQGSEATYESGFVIDKFPISRPNLTFSTLTVSNMSPEDSSIYLCSVAGDSNQPQHFGDGTRLSIL.

This chain uses TRBV21-1 with TRBJ1-5; the D call in the table, TRBD1, was not verified against the DNA. TRBV21-1 is flagged as a pseudogene. This CDR3 has 17 residues. This CDR3 is CASSELYRDRGHQPQHF. As DNA, the CDR3 is TGTGCCAGCAGCGAACTTTACCGGGACAGGGGTCATCAGCCCCAGCATTTT.

The rearrangement links TRBV4-1 to TRBJ2-2; TRBD1 is a possible D gene (5 bases). The ends were cut back, 0 bases at V and 7 bases at J, with 12 bases in the middle. CDR3 length: 15 amino acids. The germline V gene encodes CDR1 MGHRA and CDR2 YSYEKL. CDR3 region: CASSQEPRARGELFF. The CDR3 DNA sequence: TGCGCCAGCAGCCAAGAGCCCAGGGCTCGCGGGGAGCTGTTTTTT.

V gene TRBV5-1 combines with J gene TRBJ2-2, with 9 bases lining up with TRBD2. The CDR3 length is 15 residues. Germline CDR1 is SGHRS and CDR2 is YFSETQ. V lost 1 base, J lost 8 bases, and 6 bases stayed unmatched. The CDR3 loop is CASSLSLAGAGELFF. In DNA, the CDR3 is TGCGCCAGCAGCTTGTCGTTAGCGGGAGCGGGGGAGCTGTTTTTT.

This chain uses TRBV6-5 with TRBJ2-7; unclear D gene. The germline V gene has CDR1 MNHEY and CDR2 SVGAGI. With 2 bases removed from V and 2 bases from J, the gap between germline ends came to 10 bases. This CDR3 spans 14 amino acids. Here the CDR3 reads CASSYGSSPYEQYF. DNA of the CDR3: TGTGCCAGCAGTTACGGCTCTAGTCCCTACGAGCAGTACTTC.

The chain uses TRBV27 and TRBJ2-6, with 9 nucleotides matching TRBD1. V shed 3 bases, J shed 0 bases, and the junction held 9 bases outside the gene matches. The V gene's germline CDR1 is MNHEY and CDR2 SMNVEV (reference sequence). The CDR3 consists of 19 residues. As DNA, the CDR3 is TGTGCCAGCAGTTTGTCTACAGGGGGCTACAGCTCTGGGGCCAACGTCCTGACTTTC. It codes for CASSLSTGGYSSGANVLTF.

The rearrangement joins TRBV6-5 to TRBJ2-2; D is perhaps TRBD1 (6 bases). V lost 4 bases and J 1 base, leaving 7 bases between the germline ends. The germline V gene has CDR1 MNHEY and CDR2 SVGAGI. The CDR3 contains 14 residues. CDR3 amino acids: CASSSTGNTGELFF. DNA for the CDR3: TGTGCCAGCAGTTCGACAGGGAACACCGGGGAGCTGTTTTTT.

This chain links TRBV27 with TRBJ1-4; no clear D. Germline assignment: CDR1 MNHEY and CDR2 SMNVEV (reference sequence). The CDR3 has 11 amino acids. The V gene lost 8 bases and the J gene lost 8 bases, with 9 bases spanning the gap. The CDR3 bases are TGTGCCAGCCTGGGAGGAGAAAAACTGTTTTTT. This codes for CASLGGEKLFF.

V is TRBV9 and J is TRBJ2-1, with 9 bases matching TRBD2. The junction had 5 bases not matched to a gene; V was cut back by 3 bases and J by 4 bases. The CDR3 runs to 15 residues. CDR1 SGDLS and CDR2 YYNGEE come from the germline V gene. CDR3 bases: TGTGCCAGCAGCGGACTAGCGGACCAATACAATGAGCAGTTCTTC. This translates into CASSGLADQYNEQFF.

V gene TRBV7-2 combines with J gene TRBJ2-5, with 9 nucleotides matching TRBD2. V dropped 2 bases and J dropped 4; count of bases not matched to a gene: 5. The CDR3 runs 15 residues. Germline V gene data show CDR1 as SGHTA and CDR2 as FQGNSA. The CDR3 here is CASSLRTSDRETQYF. CDR3 DNA: TGTGCCAGCAGCTTACGGACTAGCGACCGAGAGACCCAGTACTTC.

There are a few counts of this clone. Other DNA sequences from this sample encode an identical CDR3 as well. The rearrangement joins TRBV10-3 to TRBJ2-7; D is perhaps TRBD2 (5 bases). Germline lookup yields CDR1 ENHRY and CDR2 SYGVKD. V was clipped by 3 bases and J by 0 bases, with 9 bases between them. The CDR3 loop spans 14 amino acids. The CDR3 region is CAISDRGSSYEQYF. CDR3 in DNA: TGTGCCATCAGTGACCGGGGAAGCTCCTACGAGCAGTACTTC.

The V gene is TRBV10-2, the J gene TRBJ2-5; TRBD2 matches 11 bases. This CDR3 has 14 amino acids. Germline loops: CDR1 WSHSY, CDR2 SAAADI. After removal of 7 bases from V and 3 bases from J, the junction contained 4 bases not matched to a gene. CDR3 nucleotides: TGCGCCAGCAAAGCGACTAGCGGGGAAGAGACCCAGTACTTC. The encoded protein is CASKATSGEETQYF.

The rearrangement links TRBV5-1 to TRBJ1-5, with D possibly being TRBD1 (5 bases). Between the trimmed V and J ends, which lost 5 bases and 5 bases, there was a span of 17 bases. The CDR3 loop spans 15 amino acids. Germline CDR1 SGHRS, CDR2 YFSETQ. CDR3 DNA sequence: TGCGCCAGCAGTCCGGGGGAGGGTGGGCATCAGCCCCAGCATTTT. It translates to CASSPGEGGHQPQHF. Supplemented by reference TRBV5-1 and TRBJ1-5, the full variable domain reads KAGVTQTPRYLIKTRGQQVTLSCSPISGHRSVSWYQQTPGQGLQFLFEYFSETQRNKGNFPGRFSGRQFSNSRSEMNVSTLELGDSALYLCASSPGEGGHQPQHFGDGTRLSIL.

This clone was recorded a few times. J is TRBJ2-7 and V is TRBV6-1; D may be TRBD2 (6 bases). This CDR3 region has 14 residues. Germline CDR1 MNHNS, CDR2 SASEGT. The V end lost 5 bases, the J end lost 4 bases, and 15 bases lay between the germline ends. This CDR3 is CASSSYSGSYEQYF. DNA of the CDR3: TGTGCCAGCAGTTCCTATAGCGGTTCGTACGAGCAGTACTTC.

This clone was counted a few times. The chain has TRBV7-6 and TRBJ2-7, with no clear D. Trimming stripped 5 bases from V and 2 bases from J, with 13 bases between. CDR3 length: 14 amino acids. CDR1 and CDR2 (germline): SGHVS, FNYEAQ. The CDR3 sequence: CASSPSFRTYEQYF. In DNA form, the CDR3 reads TGTGCCAGCAGCCCCTCCTTCAGAACCTACGAGCAGTACTTC. Based on the CDR3 plus reference TRBV7-6 and TRBJ2-7, the full variable domain is GAGVSQSPRYKVTKRGQDVALRCDPISGHVSLYWYRQALGQGPEFLTYFNYEAQQDKSGLPNDRFSAERPEGSISTLTIQRTEQRDSAMYRCASSPSFRTYEQYFGPGTRLTVT.

This chain connects TRBV28 to TRBJ1-5; the match to TRBD1 covers 10 bases. CDR1 is MDHEN and CDR2 is SYDVKM in the germline V gene. The CDR3 contains 17 residues. The V gene end was trimmed by 6 bases and the J gene end by 3 bases; junction bases not matched to a gene: 11. CDR3 nucleotide sequence: TGTGCCAGCAGCTCCCCACGGACAGGGGGAAACAATCAGCCCCAGCATTTT. It encodes CASSSPRTGGNNQPQHF.

This clone was counted once. This chain connects TRBV5-8 to TRBJ2-5, with D perhaps TRBD1 (5 bases). Germline V gene lookup returns CDR1 SGHTS and CDR2 YDEGEE. V gave up 0 bases and J gave up 0 bases, with 6 bases separating them. This CDR3 is 14 amino acids long. This chain's CDR3 is CASSLGQHQETQYF. The CDR3 DNA reads as TGTGCCAGCAGCTTGGGACAGCACCAAGAGACCCAGTACTTC.